The 6 T cell receptor beta chains below were found in one sample sequenced in a study of vaccination and CD4 T cells after COVID-19. Time point indicated: late sampling 161 to 241 days after vaccination in a few convalescent patients. Treatment given: roughly 10-day PBMC culture with coronavirus spike peptide pools or control peptides (ViraFEST assay). Oncomine TCR Beta short-read sequencing was applied to DNA from cultured CD4+ T cells. TCRdb recomputed calls from the PCR reads with MiXCR, one row per CDR3 protein. In the table there are fewer than 25,000 distinct CDR3 sequences, under 40% of which are singletons. Antigens for these TCRs are unknown. Here the sequenced sample was CD4+ T cells from blood, cultured in vitro, taken about 7 months after SARS-CoV-2 vaccination. These receptors were obtained from a human donor who had recovered from COVID-19.

The CDR3 loop is CASSLYQVTDTQYF. The CDR3 DNA reads TGTGCCAGCAGCTTGTACCAAGTCACAGATACGCAGTATTTT. The rearrangement joins TRBV7-2 to TRBJ2-3; D gene unclear. Germline loops: CDR1 SGHTA, CDR2 FQGNSA. CDR3 length: 14 residues. Trimming cost V 3 bases and J 2 bases, with 9 bases left between them.

V and J are TRBV15 and TRBJ2-7; perhaps TRBD2 as D (6 bases). V was trimmed by 1 base and J by 0 bases, leaving 10 bases between them. The CDR3 is made up of 15 amino acids. Per the germline V gene, CDR1 is LNHNV and CDR2 is YYDKDF (reference sequence). DNA of the CDR3: TGTGCCACCAGCAGAGCGGCGGGGAGCTCCTACGAGCAGTACTTC. As protein: CATSRAAGSSYEQYF.

This clonotype was counted between two and nine times. One end of the junction varies from germline; a read error may be responsible. This chain uses TRBV20-1 with TRBJ1-5, with 8 bases lining up with TRBD1. Germline V CDR1 and CDR2: DFQATT, SNEGSKA (reference sequence). There are 14 residues in the CDR3. CDR3 in DNA: TGCAGTGTAGGAAGGTCAGGGGGCAAGCAGCCCCAGCATTTT. Its protein product is CSVGRSGGKQPQHF.

This chain connects TRBV24-1 to TRBJ2-1; 12 bases are a match to TRBD2. Trimming cost V 4 bases and J 7 bases; bases outside gene matches: 7. The germline CDR1 and CDR2 sequences are KGHDR and SFDVKD. This CDR3 region has 16 residues. CDR3 nucleotides: TGTGCCACCAGTGACGATTCGACTAGCGGGAGTAATGAGCAGTTCTTC. This sequence encodes CATSDDSTSGSNEQFF.

The V and J genes are TRBV27 and TRBJ2-7, with 9 bases lining up with TRBD1. Trimming took 6 bases from V and 2 from J; bases not matched to a gene: 5. The CDR3 runs 14 residues. Germline CDR1 reads MNHEY; CDR2 reads SMNVEV (reference sequence). The CDR3 sequence: CASRGTGRPYEQYF. CDR3 nucleotides: TGTGCCAGCAGGGGGACAGGGAGGCCCTACGAGCAGTACTTC.

The V gene is TRBV6-5, the J gene TRBJ2-1; 15 nucleotides line up with TRBD2. J lost 4 bases, V lost 1 base, and 5 bases had no gene match. Germline V gives CDR1 MNHEY, CDR2 SVGAGI. The CDR3 contains 18 residues. DNA for the CDR3: TGTGCCAGCAGTTACTTCCCCGGACTAGCGGGAGGGTACAATGAGCAGTTCTTC. The encoded protein is CASSYFPGLAGGYNEQFF.